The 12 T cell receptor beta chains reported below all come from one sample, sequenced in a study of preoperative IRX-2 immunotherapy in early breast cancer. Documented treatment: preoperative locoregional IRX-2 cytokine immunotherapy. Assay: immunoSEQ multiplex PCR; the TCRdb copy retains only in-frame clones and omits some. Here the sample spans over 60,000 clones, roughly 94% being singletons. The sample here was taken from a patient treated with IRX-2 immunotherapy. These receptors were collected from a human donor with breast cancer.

CDR3 in amino acids: CAWSARSTDTQYF. Written as DNA, the CDR3 is TGTGCCTGGAGTGCGAGAAGCACAGATACGCAGTATTTT. This chain connects TRBV30 to TRBJ2-3, with D uncertain. CDR3 length: 13 amino acids. Trimming stripped 1 base from V and 0 bases from J, with 5 bases between. Looked up from germline, CDR1 is GTSNPN and CDR2 is SVGIG (reference sequence).

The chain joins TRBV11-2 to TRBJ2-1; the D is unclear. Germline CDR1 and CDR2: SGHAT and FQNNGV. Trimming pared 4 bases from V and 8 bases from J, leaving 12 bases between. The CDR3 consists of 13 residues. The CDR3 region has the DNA TGTGCCAGCAGCTCCAATCTAGGGCATGAGCAGTTCTTC. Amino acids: CASSSNLGHEQFF.

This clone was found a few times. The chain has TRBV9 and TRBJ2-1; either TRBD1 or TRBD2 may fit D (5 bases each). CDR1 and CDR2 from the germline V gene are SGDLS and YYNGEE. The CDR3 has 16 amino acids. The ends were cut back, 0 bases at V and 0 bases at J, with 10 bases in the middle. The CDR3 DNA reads TGTGCCAGCAGCGTAGGGTGGGACCTCTCCTACAATGAGCAGTTCTTC. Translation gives CASSVGWDLSYNEQFF.

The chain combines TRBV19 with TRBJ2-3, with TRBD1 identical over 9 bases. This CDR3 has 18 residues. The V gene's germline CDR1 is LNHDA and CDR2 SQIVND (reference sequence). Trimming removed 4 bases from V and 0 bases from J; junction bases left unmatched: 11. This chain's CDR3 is CASSKSDRGPLSTDTQYF. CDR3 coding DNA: TGTGCCAGTAGTAAATCGGACAGGGGACCCCTAAGCACAGATACGCAGTATTTT.

This CDR3 is CASSLTGNYEQYF. The CDR3 DNA is TGCGCCAGCAGCTTGACAGGGAACTACGAGCAGTACTTC. The chain couples TRBV5-1 to TRBJ2-7, with a weak D call TRBD1 (6 bases). Trimming removed 1 base from V and 3 bases from J, with 8 bases in between. Germline V lookup: CDR1 SGHRS, CDR2 YFSETQ. The CDR3 is made up of 13 amino acids.

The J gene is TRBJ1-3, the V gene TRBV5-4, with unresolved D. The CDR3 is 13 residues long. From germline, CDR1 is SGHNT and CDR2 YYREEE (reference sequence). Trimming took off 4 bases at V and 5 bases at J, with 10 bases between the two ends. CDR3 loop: CASSLPERNTIYF. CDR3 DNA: TGTGCCAGCAGCCTTCCGGAGAGAAACACCATATATTTT.

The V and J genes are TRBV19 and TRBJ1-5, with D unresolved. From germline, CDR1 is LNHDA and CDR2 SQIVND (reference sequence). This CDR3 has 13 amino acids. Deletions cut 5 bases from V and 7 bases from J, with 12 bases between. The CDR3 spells CASSDTWYQPQHF. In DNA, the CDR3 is TGTGCCAGTAGTGACACCTGGTACCAGCCCCAGCATTTT.

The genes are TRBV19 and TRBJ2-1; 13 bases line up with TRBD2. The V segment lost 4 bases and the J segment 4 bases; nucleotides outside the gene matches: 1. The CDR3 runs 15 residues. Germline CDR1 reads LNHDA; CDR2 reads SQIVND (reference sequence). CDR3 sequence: CASSKTSGRYNEQFF. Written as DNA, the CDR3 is TGTGCCAGTAGTAAGACTAGCGGGAGGTACAATGAGCAGTTCTTC.

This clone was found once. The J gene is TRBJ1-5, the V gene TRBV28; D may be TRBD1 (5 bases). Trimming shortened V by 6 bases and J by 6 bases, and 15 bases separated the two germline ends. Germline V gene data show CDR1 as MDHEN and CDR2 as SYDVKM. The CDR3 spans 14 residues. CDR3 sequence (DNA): TGTGCCAGCAGCCAGGGCGAGGGTGGTCAGCCCCAGCATTTT. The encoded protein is CASSQGEGGQPQHF.

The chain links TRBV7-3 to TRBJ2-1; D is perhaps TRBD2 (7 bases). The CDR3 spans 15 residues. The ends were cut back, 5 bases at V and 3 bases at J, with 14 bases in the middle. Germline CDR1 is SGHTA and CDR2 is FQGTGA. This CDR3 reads CASSRGAGRYNEQFF. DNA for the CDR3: TGTGCCAGCAGCCGGGGGGCGGGACGCTACAATGAGCAGTTCTTC.

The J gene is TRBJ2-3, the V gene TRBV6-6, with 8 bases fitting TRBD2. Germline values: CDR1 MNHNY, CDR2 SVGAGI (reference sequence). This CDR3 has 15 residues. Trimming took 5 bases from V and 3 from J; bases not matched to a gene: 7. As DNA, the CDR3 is TGTGCCAGCAGTAACAGCGGGAGTGGAACAGATACGCAGTATTTT. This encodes CASSNSGSGTDTQYF.

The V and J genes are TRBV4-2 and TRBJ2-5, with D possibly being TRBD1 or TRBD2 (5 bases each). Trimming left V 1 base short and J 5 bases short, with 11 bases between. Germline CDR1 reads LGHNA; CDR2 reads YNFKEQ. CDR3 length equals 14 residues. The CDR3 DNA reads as TGTGCCAGCAGCCAAGCCGGGGACGGGGAGACCCAGTACTTC. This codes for CASSQAGDGETQYF.